This T cell receptor beta chain was observed in a study of identifying expanded T cells in peripheral blood. General study results and limits: Differentially abundant clones: around 1.2 between replicates, around 17 at approximately two weeks, approximately 18 at four. Roughly two-week clone count variance significantly increased as total template count grew.

The CDR3 is 14 residues long. Trimming took 1 base from V and 3 from J, leaving 8 bases between them. CDR1 SGHRS and CDR2 YFSETQ come from the germline V gene. This clone was observed a few times. The antigen is unknown. During the collection period, no donor immune events like infections were recorded. TCRdb keeps only in-frame clones here, not all; method: immunoSEQ multiplex PCR. The profile shows under 150,000 clones, over 65% of them singletons. The sequencing sample was made of blood. This sequence joins TRBV5-1 and TRBJ2-1, with D uncertain. This TCR was recovered from a person aged 18 to 75 in good health. CDR3 coding DNA: TGCGCCAGCAGCTTGTACCTAGACTACAATGAGCAGTTCTTC. It yields the protein CASSLYLDYNEQFF.